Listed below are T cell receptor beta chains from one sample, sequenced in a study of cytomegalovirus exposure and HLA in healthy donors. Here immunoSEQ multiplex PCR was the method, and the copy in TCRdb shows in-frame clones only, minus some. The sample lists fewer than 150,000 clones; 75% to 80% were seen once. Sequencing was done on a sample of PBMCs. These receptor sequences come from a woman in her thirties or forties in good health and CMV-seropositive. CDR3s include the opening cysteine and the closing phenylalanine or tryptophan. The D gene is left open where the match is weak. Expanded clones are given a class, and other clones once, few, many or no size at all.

cdr3_aa: CAWTDGNTIYF
cdr3_nt: TGTGCCTGGACAGATGGAAACACCATATATTTT
clone_size: few
j_call: TRBJ1-3
v_call: TRBV30
d_call: .

cdr3_aa: CASSSRTGAFNQPQHF
cdr3_nt: TGTGCCAGCAGCTCCAGGACAGGGGCCTTTAATCAGCCCCAGCATTTT
clone_size: .
j_call: TRBJ1-5
v_call: TRBV5-6
d_call: TRBD1

cdr3_aa: CAISRGLAETNLQETQYF
cdr3_nt: TGTGCCATCAGCCGAGGACTAGCGGAAACTAACCTCCAAGAGACCCAGTACTTC
clone_size: .
j_call: TRBJ2-5
v_call: TRBV10-3
d_call: TRBD2

cdr3_aa: CASSLVSRGHSGNTIYF
cdr3_nt: TGCGCCAGCAGCTTGGTATCCAGGGGGCACTCTGGAAACACCATATATTTT
clone_size: once
j_call: TRBJ1-3
v_call: TRBV5-1
d_call: TRBD1

cdr3_aa: CSASGLNEQFF
cdr3_nt: TGCAGTGCTTCAGGGCTCAATGAGCAGTTCTTC
clone_size: .
j_call: TRBJ2-1
v_call: TRBV20-1
d_call: .

cdr3_aa: CASSQLAGGTYEQYF
cdr3_nt: TGTGCCAGCAGCCAACTAGCGGGAGGGACCTACGAGCAGTACTTC
clone_size: .
j_call: TRBJ2-7
v_call: TRBV5-6
d_call: TRBD2

cdr3_aa: CASSPTTGNYGYTF
cdr3_nt: TGCGCCAGCAGCCCGACTACAGGGAACTATGGCTACACCTTC
clone_size: .
j_call: TRBJ1-2
v_call: TRBV5-1
d_call: .

cdr3_aa: CASSGEGKLFF
cdr3_nt: TGTGCCAGCAGTGGGGAGGGGAAACTGTTTTTT
clone_size: once
j_call: TRBJ1-4
v_call: TRBV2
d_call: .

cdr3_aa: CASSEVAPTGELFF
cdr3_nt: TGTGCCAGCAGTGAAGTAGCTCCCACCGGGGAGCTGTTTTTT
clone_size: .
j_call: TRBJ2-2
v_call: TRBV6-1
d_call: .

cdr3_aa: CASRRGGTSGESSYNEQFF
cdr3_nt: TGTGCCAGCCGCAGAGGGGGGACTAGCGGGGAAAGCTCCTACAATGAGCAGTTCTTC
clone_size: .
j_call: TRBJ2-1
v_call: TRBV5-8
d_call: TRBD2

cdr3_aa: CSAPVWETQYF
cdr3_nt: TGCAGTGCGCCAGTGTGGGAGACCCAGTACTTC
clone_size: .
j_call: TRBJ2-5
v_call: TRBV20-1
d_call: .

cdr3_aa: CASGDFRGGEQFF
cdr3_nt: TGCGCCAGCGGTGACTTTAGGGGGGGAGAGCAGTTCTTC
clone_size: .
j_call: TRBJ2-1
v_call: TRBV5-1
d_call: .

cdr3_aa: CASSAREGVKNIQYF
cdr3_nt: TGTGCCAGCAGCGCTCGGGAGGGGGTCAAAAACATTCAGTACTTC
clone_size: few
j_call: TRBJ2-4
v_call: TRBV9
d_call: TRBD2

cdr3_aa: CASSVGLAYEQYF
cdr3_nt: TGCGCCAGCAGCGTTGGACTAGCGTACGAGCAGTACTTC
clone_size: .
j_call: TRBJ2-7
v_call: TRBV5-1
d_call: TRBD2

cdr3_aa: CASSARQGVYEQYF
cdr3_nt: TGTGCCAGCAGTGCTAGACAGGGGGTCTACGAGCAGTACTTC
clone_size: .
j_call: TRBJ2-7
v_call: TRBV6-1
d_call: TRBD1

cdr3_aa: CAILTGGSLNTGELFF
cdr3_nt: TGTGCCATCCTAACAGGGGGCTCATTGAACACCGGGGAGCTGTTTTTT
clone_size: .
j_call: TRBJ2-2
v_call: TRBV10-3
d_call: TRBD1

cdr3_aa: CASSLAVNNSPLHF
cdr3_nt: TGTGCCAGCAGCTTGGCCGTGAATAATTCACCCCTCCACTTT
clone_size: .
j_call: TRBJ1-6
v_call: TRBV11-2
d_call: .

cdr3_aa: CAWSPFTAVREKLFF
cdr3_nt: TGTGCCTGGAGTCCCTTCACCGCGGTTCGGGAAAAACTGTTTTTT
clone_size: .
j_call: TRBJ1-4
v_call: TRBV30
d_call: .

cdr3_aa: CATSGTSGGTYEQYF
cdr3_nt: TGTGCCACCTCCGGGACTAGCGGAGGGACCTACGAGCAGTACTTC
clone_size: .
j_call: TRBJ2-7
v_call: TRBV10-3
d_call: TRBD2

cdr3_aa: CASSKGRIGDYGYTF
cdr3_nt: TGTGCCAGCAGCAAAGGTCGTATCGGGGACTATGGCTACACCTTC
clone_size: .
j_call: TRBJ1-2
v_call: TRBV21-1
d_call: .

cdr3_aa: CAWSVGLAGFTNEQFF
cdr3_nt: TGTGCCTGGAGTGTAGGACTAGCGGGGTTTACGAATGAGCAGTTCTTC
clone_size: .
j_call: TRBJ2-1
v_call: TRBV30
d_call: TRBD2

cdr3_aa: CASSQEGRGTSGSYEQYF
cdr3_nt: TGTGCCAGCAGCCAAGAGGGCCGAGGGACTAGCGGTTCCTACGAGCAGTACTTC
clone_size: .
j_call: TRBJ2-7
v_call: TRBV4-2
d_call: TRBD2

cdr3_aa: CASSYGTGDLGETQYF
cdr3_nt: TGTGCCAGCAGTTACGGCACAGGGGACCTAGGGGAGACCCAGTACTTC
clone_size: .
j_call: TRBJ2-5
v_call: TRBV6-5
d_call: TRBD1

cdr3_aa: CASSYSAGFTDTQYF
cdr3_nt: TGTGCCAGCAGTTACTCGGCAGGCTTCACAGATACGCAGTATTTT
clone_size: .
j_call: TRBJ2-3
v_call: TRBV6-5
d_call: .

cdr3_aa: CSSSPQGEKLFF
cdr3_nt: TGTTCCAGCAGCCCGCAGGGAGAAAAACTGTTTTTT
clone_size: few
j_call: TRBJ1-4
v_call: TRBV7-9
d_call: .

cdr3_aa: CSASGLSYNEQFF
cdr3_nt: TGCAGCGCTAGCGGGTTGTCCTACAATGAGCAGTTCTTC
clone_size: .
j_call: TRBJ2-1
v_call: TRBV29-1
d_call: TRBD2

cdr3_aa: CASSFRGRDTEAFF
cdr3_nt: TGTGCCAGCAGTTTCAGGGGCAGGGACACTGAAGCTTTCTTT
clone_size: .
j_call: TRBJ1-1
v_call: TRBV6-5
d_call: .

cdr3_aa: CASSGLAGGGGFYEQYF
cdr3_nt: TGTGCCAGCAGTGGACTAGCGGGAGGGGGAGGGTTCTACGAGCAGTACTTC
clone_size: once
j_call: TRBJ2-7
v_call: TRBV6-1
d_call: TRBD2

cdr3_aa: CSVSRGRENEQFF
cdr3_nt: TGCAGCGTCTCCAGAGGGCGGGAAAATGAGCAGTTCTTC
clone_size: .
j_call: TRBJ2-1
v_call: TRBV29-1
d_call: .

cdr3_aa: CASSRLASTDTQYF
cdr3_nt: TGTGCCAGCAGTAGACTAGCGAGCACAGATACGCAGTATTTT
clone_size: .
j_call: TRBJ2-3
v_call: TRBV27
d_call: TRBD2

cdr3_aa: CASSQDWELQPQHF
cdr3_nt: TGCGCCAGCAGCCAAGATTGGGAGCTGCAGCCCCAGCATTTT
clone_size: .
j_call: TRBJ1-5
v_call: TRBV4-1
d_call: .

cdr3_aa: CASSLWGTPTEAFF
cdr3_nt: TGTGCCAGCAGTTTATGGGGCACCCCCACTGAAGCTTTCTTT
clone_size: .
j_call: TRBJ1-1
v_call: TRBV28
d_call: .

cdr3_aa: CASSHPPGLDTEAFF
cdr3_nt: TGTGCCAGCTCCCATCCCCCAGGACTCGACACTGAAGCTTTCTTT
clone_size: .
j_call: TRBJ1-1
v_call: TRBV18
d_call: .

cdr3_aa: CAWNSIGGTLAGELFF
cdr3_nt: TGTGCCTGGAACTCGATCGGGGGGACTTTGGCCGGGGAGCTGTTTTTT
clone_size: .
j_call: TRBJ2-2
v_call: TRBV30
d_call: TRBD2

cdr3_aa: CASSYAGGGETQYF
cdr3_nt: TGTGCCAGCAGCTACGCGGGAGGTGGAGAGACCCAGTACTTC
clone_size: .
j_call: TRBJ2-5
v_call: TRBV7-2
d_call: TRBD2

cdr3_aa: CASSPRREGTGELFF
cdr3_nt: TGTGCCAGCTCACCACGGCGGGAAGGGACCGGGGAGCTGTTTTTT
clone_size: .
j_call: TRBJ2-2
v_call: TRBV18
d_call: .

cdr3_aa: CASSLPPGLATVREQFF
cdr3_nt: TGTGCCAGCAGCTTACCCCCGGGACTAGCGACCGTCCGTGAGCAGTTCTTC
clone_size: .
j_call: TRBJ2-1
v_call: TRBV7-9
d_call: TRBD2

cdr3_aa: CASSEGTEDYEQYF
cdr3_nt: TGTGCCAGCAGTGAAGGGACAGAGGACTACGAGCAGTACTTC
clone_size: .
j_call: TRBJ2-7
v_call: TRBV2
d_call: .

cdr3_aa: CASVKWERSYEQYF
cdr3_nt: TGTGCCAGCGTAAAGTGGGAGCGGTCCTACGAGCAGTACTTC
clone_size: .
j_call: TRBJ2-7
v_call: TRBV25-1
d_call: .

cdr3_aa: CASSRGQAYEQYF
cdr3_nt: TGTGCCAGCAGCCGCGGACAGGCGTACGAGCAGTACTTC
clone_size: .
j_call: TRBJ2-7
v_call: TRBV4-2
d_call: TRBD1

cdr3_aa: CAIGTRGQGADEQFF
cdr3_nt: TGTGCCATCGGGACCCGGGGACAGGGGGCTGATGAGCAGTTCTTC
clone_size: .
j_call: TRBJ2-1
v_call: TRBV10-3
d_call: TRBD1

cdr3_aa: CASSLVGTHNEQFF
cdr3_nt: TGTGCCAGCAGCTTAGTCGGGACTCACAATGAGCAGTTCTTC
clone_size: .
j_call: TRBJ2-1
v_call: TRBV7-9
d_call: .

cdr3_aa: CASSPSLLASYEQYF
cdr3_nt: TGTGCCAGCAGCCCGTCCCTCTTGGCCTCCTACGAGCAGTACTTC
clone_size: .
j_call: TRBJ2-7
v_call: TRBV5-4
d_call: .

cdr3_aa: CASSVTGVNTGELFF
cdr3_nt: TGTGCCAGCAGCGTGACAGGGGTGAACACCGGGGAGCTGTTTTTT
clone_size: .
j_call: TRBJ2-2
v_call: TRBV9
d_call: TRBD1

cdr3_aa: CASSVDGDYGYTF
cdr3_nt: TGCGCCAGCAGCGTTGACGGGGACTATGGCTACACCTTC
clone_size: .
j_call: TRBJ1-2
v_call: TRBV5-1
d_call: .

cdr3_aa: CASSQRGTSGRVDIQYF
cdr3_nt: TGTGCCAGCAGCCAAAGGGGGACCAGCGGGAGAGTTGACATTCAGTACTTC
clone_size: once
j_call: TRBJ2-4
v_call: TRBV4-2
d_call: TRBD2

cdr3_aa: CASSQDLGVGYGYTF
cdr3_nt: TGTGCCAGCAGCCAAGATCTAGGGGTCGGCTATGGCTACACCTTC
clone_size: .
j_call: TRBJ1-2
v_call: TRBV4-2
d_call: .

cdr3_aa: CASSQEQGVGNQPQHF
cdr3_nt: TGTGCCAGCAGCCAAGAGCAGGGGGTTGGGAATCAGCCCCAGCATTTT
clone_size: few
j_call: TRBJ1-5
v_call: TRBV4-2
d_call: TRBD1